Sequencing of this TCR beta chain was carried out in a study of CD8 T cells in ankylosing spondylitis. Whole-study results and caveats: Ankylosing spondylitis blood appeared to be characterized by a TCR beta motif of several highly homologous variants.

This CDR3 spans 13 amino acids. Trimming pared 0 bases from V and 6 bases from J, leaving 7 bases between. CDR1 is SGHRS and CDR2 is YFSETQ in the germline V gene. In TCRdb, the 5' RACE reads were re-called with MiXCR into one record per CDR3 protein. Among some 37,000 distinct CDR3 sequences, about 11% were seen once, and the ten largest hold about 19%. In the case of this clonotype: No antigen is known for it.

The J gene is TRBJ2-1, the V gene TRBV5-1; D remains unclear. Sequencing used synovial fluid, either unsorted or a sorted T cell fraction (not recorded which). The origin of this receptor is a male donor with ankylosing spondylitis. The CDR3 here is CASSLDPFNEQFF. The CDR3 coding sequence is TGCGCCAGCAGCTTGGACCCTTTCAATGAGCAGTTCTTC.